This is a list of T cell receptor beta chains from one sample in a study of blood T cell repertoires in COVID-19. Generated by immunoSEQ multiplex PCR, the TCRdb table keeps only in-frame clones and is missing some. The table has approximately 57,000 clones, roughly four fifths seen once. What was sequenced was peripheral blood. Source of these receptors: a woman of 80 years or more with acute or convalescent COVID-19. Both conserved end residues are part of each CDR3. Fields, in order: clone size, V gene, D gene, J gene, CDR3 DNA, CDR3 protein. D genes are given only for firm matches. Not all rows give a size; the values are once, few, many and, for expanded clones, a class.

.	TRBV6-8	.	TRBJ2-7	TGTGCCAGCCCCCTTAACTACAACCCCTACGAGCAGTACTTC	CASPLNYNPYEQYF
.	TRBV5-4	TRBD2	TRBJ2-6	TGTGCCAGCAGCTTGATGGCGGGAGCGTACTCTGGGGCCAACGTCCTGACTTTC	CASSLMAGAYSGANVLTF
.	TRBV5-1	TRBD2	TRBJ2-7	TGCGCCAGCACAATAGCGGGAGGCTCCTACGAGCAGTACTTC	CASTIAGGSYEQYF
.	TRBV5-5	.	TRBJ2-7	TGTGCCAGCAGCACTGACAGGACCTACGAGCAGTACTTC	CASSTDRTYEQYF
.	TRBV19	TRBD1	TRBJ2-7	TGTGCCAGTAGCCAGAAACCGGGACAGGGGATCGAGCAGTACTTC	CASSQKPGQGIEQYF
.	TRBV5-8	.	TRBJ1-5	TGTGCCAGCAGCTTTCTTCTGAGCTTTAGCAATCAGCCCCAGCATTTT	CASSFLLSFSNQPQHF
few	TRBV5-5	.	TRBJ1-5	TGTGCCAGCAGCTTGGGAGGAGGCCGGCCCCAGCATTTT	CASSLGGGRPQHF
.	TRBV30	TRBD1	TRBJ1-1	TGTGCCTGGCGACAGGGGGGTGAAGCTTTCTTT	CAWRQGGEAFF
.	TRBV27	TRBD2	TRBJ2-1	TGTGCCAGCACCGCAAGGCGGGGGAGCCACAATGAGCAGTTCTTC	CASTARRGSHNEQFF
once	TRBV3-1/TRBV3-2	.	TRBJ2-2	TGTGCCAGCAGCCAAGGGGGGGTAAACACCGGGGAGCTGTTTTTT	CASSQGGVNTGELFF
.	TRBV10-3	.	TRBJ2-2	TGTGCCATCAAAATAGGCTCCGGGTTCGCGAACACCGGGGAGCTGTTTTTT	CAIKIGSGFANTGELFF
.	TRBV24-1	.	TRBJ2-6	TGTGCCACCAGTGATCGTCGGGGGTCCGGGGCCAACGTCCTGACTTTC	CATSDRRGSGANVLTF
.	TRBV3-1/TRBV3-2	TRBD1	TRBJ1-2	TGTGCCAGCAGCCAAGTTGCCCGGACAGGGGGAGGCTACACCTTC	CASSQVARTGGGYTF
.	TRBV18	.	TRBJ1-5	TGTGCCAGCTCACCAGGAGGGTATCAGCCCCAGCATTTT	CASSPGGYQPQHF
.	TRBV3-1/TRBV3-2	TRBD1	TRBJ2-6	TGTGCCAGCAGCCAAGATTATAGGACAGGGGGATATGGGGCCAACGTCCTGACTTTC	CASSQDYRTGGYGANVLTF
.	TRBV27	TRBD2	TRBJ2-1	TGTGCCAGCAGTCCTCGTCTCCTAGCGGGGGAGCTCAATGAGCAGTTCTTC	CASSPRLLAGELNEQFF
.	TRBV7-3	.	TRBJ2-2	TGTGCCAGCAGCCCCGGGGTTCGCCCCAGCACCGGGGAGCTGTTTTTT	CASSPGVRPSTGELFF
.	TRBV7-3	.	TRBJ1-5	TGTGCCAGCAGCTTACTGTCCGGAGGATATAGCAATCAGCCCCAGCATTTT	CASSLLSGGYSNQPQHF
.	TRBV5-6	TRBD1	TRBJ2-7	TGTGCCAGCAGCTCGGACAGGGAACCTAGATACGAGCAGTACTTC	CASSSDREPRYEQYF
.	TRBV5-1	.	TRBJ1-2	TGCGCGGGTGAGGACAGAAGCTATGGCTACACCTTC	CAGEDRSYGYTF
.	TRBV2	TRBD1	TRBJ1-2	TGTGCCAGCAGAGGACAGGGGGTTATCTATGGCTACACCTTC	CASRGQGVIYGYTF
.	TRBV7-9	TRBD1	TRBJ1-1	TGTGCCAGCTTAGATACAGGGGGCCAGAACACTGAAGCTTTCTTT	CASLDTGGQNTEAFF
.	TRBV29-1	.	TRBJ2-3	TGCAGCGTTAGAGGTACGGTCCGGGAGCGCACAGATACGCAGTATTTT	CSVRGTVRERTDTQYF
.	TRBV15	.	TRBJ2-1	TGTGCCACCAGCAGGAAAAGGGATGGGGGCCATGAGCAGTTCTTC	CATSRKRDGGHEQFF
medium-sized	TRBV4-1	.	TRBJ1-5	TGCGCCAGCAGCCAAGATTCCGGGGAGGGTCAGCCCCAGCATTTT	CASSQDSGEGQPQHF
.	TRBV28	TRBD1	TRBJ1-2	TGTGCCAGCAGAAGTCACGGGACAGCTTATGGCTACACCTTC	CASRSHGTAYGYTF
.	TRBV28	.	TRBJ2-2	TGTGCCAGCTACCTACCGAACACCGGGGAGCTGTTTTTT	CASYLPNTGELFF
once	TRBV5-1	TRBD1	TRBJ2-7	TGCGCCAGCAGCTCCCAACCGGGACAGGTTCGGTTTTCGTACGAGCAGTACTTC	CASSSQPGQVRFSYEQYF
.	TRBV7-9	TRBD2	TRBJ2-3	TGTGCCGGGGGACTAGCGGTAGATACGCAGTATTTT	CAGGLAVDTQYF
.	TRBV10-2	TRBD2	TRBJ2-1	TGCGCCAGCTGCACTAGCGGGGGACTTGAGCAGTTCTTC	CASCTSGGLEQFF
.	TRBV15	.	TRBJ1-3	TGTGCCACCAGCAGAGACAGATCTGGAAACACCATATATTTT	CATSRDRSGNTIYF
.	TRBV5-5	.	TRBJ1-1	TGTGCCAGCAGCACTGGTCCTCTGAACACTGAAGCTTTCTTT	CASSTGPLNTEAFF
.	TRBV7-8	.	TRBJ1-5	TGTGCCAGCAGCCCTCGGGCGGGGGCGGGCAATCAGCCCCAGCATTTT	CASSPRAGAGNQPQHF